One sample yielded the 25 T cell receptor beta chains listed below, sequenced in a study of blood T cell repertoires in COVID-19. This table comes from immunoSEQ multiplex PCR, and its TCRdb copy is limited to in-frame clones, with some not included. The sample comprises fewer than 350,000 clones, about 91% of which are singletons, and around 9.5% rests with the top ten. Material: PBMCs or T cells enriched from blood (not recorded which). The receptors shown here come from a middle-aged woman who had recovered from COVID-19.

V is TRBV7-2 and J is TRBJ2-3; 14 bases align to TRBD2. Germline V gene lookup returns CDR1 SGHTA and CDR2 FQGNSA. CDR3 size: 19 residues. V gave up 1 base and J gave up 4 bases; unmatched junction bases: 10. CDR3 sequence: CASSLVPGLAGEGSDTQYF. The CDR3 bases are TGTGCCAGCAGCTTAGTCCCGGGACTAGCGGGAGAGGGCTCAGATACGCAGTATTTT. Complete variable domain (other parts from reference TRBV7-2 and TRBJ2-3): GAGVSQSPSNKVTEKGKDVELRCDPISGHTALYWYRQSLGQGLEFLIYFQGNSAPDKSGLPSDRFSAERTGGSVSTLTIQRTQQEDSAVYLCASSLVPGLAGEGSDTQYFGPGTRLTVL.

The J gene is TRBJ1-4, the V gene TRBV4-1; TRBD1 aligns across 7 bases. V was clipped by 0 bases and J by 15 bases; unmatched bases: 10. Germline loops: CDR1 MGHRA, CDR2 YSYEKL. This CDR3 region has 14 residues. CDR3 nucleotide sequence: TGCGCCAGCAGCCAAGAAAGGGCCCCGGGACAGTTGTTTTTT. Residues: CASSQERAPGQLFF.

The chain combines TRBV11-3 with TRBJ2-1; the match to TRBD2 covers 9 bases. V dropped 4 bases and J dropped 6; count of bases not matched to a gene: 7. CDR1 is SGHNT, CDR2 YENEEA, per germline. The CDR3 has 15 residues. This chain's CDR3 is CASSSIAGAFNEQFF. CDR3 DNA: TGTGCCAGCAGCTCGATAGCGGGAGCTTTCAATGAGCAGTTCTTC.

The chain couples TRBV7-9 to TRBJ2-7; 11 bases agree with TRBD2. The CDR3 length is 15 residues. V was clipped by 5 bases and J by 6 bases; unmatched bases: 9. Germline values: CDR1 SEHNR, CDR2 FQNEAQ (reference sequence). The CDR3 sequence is CASSPIAGGPIEQYF. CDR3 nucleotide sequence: TGTGCCAGCAGCCCCATAGCGGGAGGGCCAATCGAGCAGTACTTC. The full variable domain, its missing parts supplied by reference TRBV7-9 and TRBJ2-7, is DTGVSQNPRHKITKRGQNVTFRCDPISEHNRLYWYRQTLGQGPEFLTYFQNEAQLEKSRLLSDRFSAERPKGSFSTLEIQRTEQGDSAMYLCASSPIAGGPIEQYFGPGTRLTVT.

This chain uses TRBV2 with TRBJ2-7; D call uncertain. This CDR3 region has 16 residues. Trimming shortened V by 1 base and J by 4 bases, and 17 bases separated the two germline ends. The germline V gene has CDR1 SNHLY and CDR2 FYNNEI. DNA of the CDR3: TGTGCCAGCAGTGAAGACCCACCCTTGGCAGGTTACGAGCAGTACTTC. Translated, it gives CASSEDPPLAGYEQYF.

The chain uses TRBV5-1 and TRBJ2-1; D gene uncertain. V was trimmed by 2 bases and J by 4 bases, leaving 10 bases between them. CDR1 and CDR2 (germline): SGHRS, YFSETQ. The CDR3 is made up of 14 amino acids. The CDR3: CASSFPAKYNEQFF. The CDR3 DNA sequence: TGCGCCAGCAGCTTCCCAGCGAAGTACAATGAGCAGTTCTTC.

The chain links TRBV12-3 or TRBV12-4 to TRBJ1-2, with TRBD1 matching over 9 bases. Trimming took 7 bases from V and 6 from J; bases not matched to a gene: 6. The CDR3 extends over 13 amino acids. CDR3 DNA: TGTGCCAGCAAGGTTAACAGGGGGCATGGCTACACCTTC. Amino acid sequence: CASKVNRGHGYTF.

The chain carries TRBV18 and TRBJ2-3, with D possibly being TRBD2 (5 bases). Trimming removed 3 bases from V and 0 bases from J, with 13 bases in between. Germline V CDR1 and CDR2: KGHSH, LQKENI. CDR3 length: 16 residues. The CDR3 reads CASSPQTLASTDTQYF. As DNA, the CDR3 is TGTGCCAGCTCACCCCAAACCTTAGCGAGCACAGATACGCAGTATTTT.

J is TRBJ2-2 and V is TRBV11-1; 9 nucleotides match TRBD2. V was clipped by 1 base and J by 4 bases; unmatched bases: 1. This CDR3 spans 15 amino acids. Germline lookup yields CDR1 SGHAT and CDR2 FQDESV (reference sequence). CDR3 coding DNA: TGTGCCAGCAGCTTAGAAGCGGGGGGCACCGGGGAGCTGTTTTTT. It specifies CASSLEAGGTGELFF.

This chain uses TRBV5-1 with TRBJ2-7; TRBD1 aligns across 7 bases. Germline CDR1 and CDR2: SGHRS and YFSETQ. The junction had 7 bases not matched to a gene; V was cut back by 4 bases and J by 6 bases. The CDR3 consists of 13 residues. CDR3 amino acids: CASSPSDRIEQYF. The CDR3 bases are TGCGCCAGCAGCCCCTCGGACAGGATCGAGCAGTACTTC.

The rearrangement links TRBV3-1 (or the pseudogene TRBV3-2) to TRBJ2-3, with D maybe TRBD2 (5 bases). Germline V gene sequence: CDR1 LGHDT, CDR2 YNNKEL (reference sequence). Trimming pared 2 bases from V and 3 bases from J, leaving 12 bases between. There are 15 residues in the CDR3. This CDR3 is CASSQRASLTDTQYF. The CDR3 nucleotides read TGTGCCAGCAGCCAAAGGGCTAGCTTGACAGATACGCAGTATTTT.

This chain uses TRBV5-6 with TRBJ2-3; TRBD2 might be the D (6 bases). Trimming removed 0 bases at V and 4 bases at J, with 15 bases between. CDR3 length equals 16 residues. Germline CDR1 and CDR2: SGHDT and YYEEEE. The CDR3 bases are TGTGCCAGCAGCTTGGGGGCGGGGACCTACGCAGATACGCAGTATTTT. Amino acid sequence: CASSLGAGTYADTQYF.

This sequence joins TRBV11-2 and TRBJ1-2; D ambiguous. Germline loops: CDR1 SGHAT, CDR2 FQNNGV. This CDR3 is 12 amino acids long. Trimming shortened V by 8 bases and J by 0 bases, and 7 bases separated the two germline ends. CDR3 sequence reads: CASSQSNYGYTF. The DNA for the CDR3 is TGTGCCAGCTCCCAGTCTAACTATGGCTACACCTTC.

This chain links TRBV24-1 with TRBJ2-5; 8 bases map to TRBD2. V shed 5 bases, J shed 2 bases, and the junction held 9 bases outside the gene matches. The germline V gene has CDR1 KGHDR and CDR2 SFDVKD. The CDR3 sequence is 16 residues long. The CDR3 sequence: CATSASIAGLQETQYF. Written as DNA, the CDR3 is TGTGCCACCAGTGCCTCGATAGCGGGGTTGCAAGAGACCCAGTACTTC.

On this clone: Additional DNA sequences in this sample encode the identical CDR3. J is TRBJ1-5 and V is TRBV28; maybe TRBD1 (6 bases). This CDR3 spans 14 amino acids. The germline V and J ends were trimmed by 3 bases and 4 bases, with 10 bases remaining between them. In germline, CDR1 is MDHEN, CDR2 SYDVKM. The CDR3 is CASSFGTGNQPQHF. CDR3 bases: TGTGCCAGCAGTTTCGGCACAGGGAATCAGCCCCAGCATTTT.

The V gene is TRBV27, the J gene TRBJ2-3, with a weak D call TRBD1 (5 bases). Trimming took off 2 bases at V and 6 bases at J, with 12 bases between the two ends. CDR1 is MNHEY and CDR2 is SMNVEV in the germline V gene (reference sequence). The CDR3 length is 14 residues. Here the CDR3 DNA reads TGTGCCAGCAGTTTAAGGGCAGGGTACGATACGCAGTATTTT. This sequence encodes CASSLRAGYDTQYF.

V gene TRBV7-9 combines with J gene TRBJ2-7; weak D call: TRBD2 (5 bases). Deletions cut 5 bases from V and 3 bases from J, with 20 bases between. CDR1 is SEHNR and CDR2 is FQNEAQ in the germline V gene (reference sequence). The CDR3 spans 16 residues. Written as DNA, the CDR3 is TGTGCCAGCAGCCCCCGCGGCGGACTCCCCAGCTACGAGCAGTACTTC. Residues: CASSPRGGLPSYEQYF.

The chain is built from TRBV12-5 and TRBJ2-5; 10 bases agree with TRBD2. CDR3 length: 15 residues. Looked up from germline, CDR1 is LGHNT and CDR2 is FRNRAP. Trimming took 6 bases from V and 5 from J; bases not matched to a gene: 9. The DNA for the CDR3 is TGTGCTAGTGGCCAAATAGCGGGAGGTCAGGAGACCCAGTACTTC. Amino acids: CASGQIAGGQETQYF. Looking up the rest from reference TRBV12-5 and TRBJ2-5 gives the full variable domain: DARVTQTPRHKVTEMGQEVTMRCQPILGHNTVFWYRQTMMQGLELLAYFRNRAPLDDSGMPKDRFSAEMPDATLATLKIQPSEPRDSAVYFCASGQIAGGQETQYFGPGTRLLVL.

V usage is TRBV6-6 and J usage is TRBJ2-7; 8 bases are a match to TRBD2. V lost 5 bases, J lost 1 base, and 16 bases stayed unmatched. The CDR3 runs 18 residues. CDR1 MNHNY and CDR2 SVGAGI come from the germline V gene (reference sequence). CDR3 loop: CASSLTKVAGHLSYEQYF. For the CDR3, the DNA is TGTGCCAGCAGTCTAACGAAGGTAGCGGGACACCTATCCTACGAGCAGTACTTC.

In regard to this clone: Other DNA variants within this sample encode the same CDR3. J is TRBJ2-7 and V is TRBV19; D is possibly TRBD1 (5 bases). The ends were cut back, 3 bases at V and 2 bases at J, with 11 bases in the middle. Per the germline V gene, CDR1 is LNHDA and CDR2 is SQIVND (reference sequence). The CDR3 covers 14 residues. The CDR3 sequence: CASSIGQGAYEQYF. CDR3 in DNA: TGTGCCAGTAGTATCGGGCAGGGTGCCTACGAGCAGTACTTC.

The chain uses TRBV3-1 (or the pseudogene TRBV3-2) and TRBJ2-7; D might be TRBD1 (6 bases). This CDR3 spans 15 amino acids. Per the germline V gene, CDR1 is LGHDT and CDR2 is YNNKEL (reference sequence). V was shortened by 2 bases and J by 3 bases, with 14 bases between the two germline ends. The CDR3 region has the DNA TGTGCCAGCAGCCAAAAGTTAGGGGGTCGCTACGAGCAGTACTTC. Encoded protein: CASSQKLGGRYEQYF.

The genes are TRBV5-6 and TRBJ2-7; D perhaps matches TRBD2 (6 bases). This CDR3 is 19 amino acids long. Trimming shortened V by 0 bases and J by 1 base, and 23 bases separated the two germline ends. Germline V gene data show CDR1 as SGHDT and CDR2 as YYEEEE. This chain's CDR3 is CASSLGPSAELSPSYEQYF. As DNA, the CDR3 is TGTGCCAGCAGCTTGGGGCCTAGCGCCGAATTAAGCCCATCCTACGAGCAGTACTTC.

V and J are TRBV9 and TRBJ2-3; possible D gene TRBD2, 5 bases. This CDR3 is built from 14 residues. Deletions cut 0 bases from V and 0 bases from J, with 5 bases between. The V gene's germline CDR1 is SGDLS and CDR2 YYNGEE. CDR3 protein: CASSVVASTDTQYF. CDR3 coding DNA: TGTGCCAGCAGCGTAGTAGCGAGCACAGATACGCAGTATTTT.

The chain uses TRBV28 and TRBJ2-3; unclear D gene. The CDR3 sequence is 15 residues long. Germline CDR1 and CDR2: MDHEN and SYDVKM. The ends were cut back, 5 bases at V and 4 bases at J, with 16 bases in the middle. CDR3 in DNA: TGTGCCAGCAGTAATCGACTCGATCCCTCAGATACGCAGTATTTT. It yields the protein CASSNRLDPSDTQYF.

The CDR3 nucleotides read TGTGCCACCCGAGGACAGGGCGACAATCAGCCCCAGCATTTT. Translated: CATRGQGDNQPQHF. This sequence joins TRBV25-1 and TRBJ1-5; 8 bases match TRBD1. After removal of 10 bases from V and 3 bases from J, the junction contained 8 bases not matched to a gene. Germline V CDR1 and CDR2: MGHDK, SYGVNS. The CDR3 spans 14 residues.